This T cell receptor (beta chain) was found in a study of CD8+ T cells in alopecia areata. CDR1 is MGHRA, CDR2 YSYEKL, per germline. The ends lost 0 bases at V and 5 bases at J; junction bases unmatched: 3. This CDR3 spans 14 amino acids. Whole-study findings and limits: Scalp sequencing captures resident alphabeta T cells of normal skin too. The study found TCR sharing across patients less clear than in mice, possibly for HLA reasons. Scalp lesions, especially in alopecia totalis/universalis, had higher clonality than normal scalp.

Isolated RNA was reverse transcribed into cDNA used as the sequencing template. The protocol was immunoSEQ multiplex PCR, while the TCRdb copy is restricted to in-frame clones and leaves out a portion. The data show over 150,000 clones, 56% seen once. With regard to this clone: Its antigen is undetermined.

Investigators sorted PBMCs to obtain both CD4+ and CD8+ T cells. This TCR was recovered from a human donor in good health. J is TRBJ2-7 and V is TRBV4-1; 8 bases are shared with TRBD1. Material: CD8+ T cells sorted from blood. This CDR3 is CASSQEQGDNEQYF. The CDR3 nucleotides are TGCGCCAGCAGCCAAGAACAGGGGGACAACGAGCAGTACTTC.